This T cell receptor (beta chain) was captured in a study of T cell repertoires in cytomegalovirus infection. Study background: Both recently identified HLA-C-restricted and well-studied HLA-B-restricted CMV epitopes were used in the study. The public TCR beta signatures pointed to both CMV infection and matching HLA type. General study points: Identification of carriers of CMV plus the relevant HLA was performed using cumulative public TCR beta family frequency. The response measured ex vivo was dominated by TCR beta clonotypes (HLA-C-restricted and CMV-specific).

This clonotype has more than one count but fewer than ten. The antigen is undetermined. TCRdb fed the reads into MiXCR, producing one record per CDR3 protein. The sample has approximately 730,000 distinct CDR3 sequences, 25% to 35% seen once. Germline V gene sequence: CDR1 SGHTA, CDR2 FQGNSA. V trimming: 7 bases; J trimming: 9 bases; junction bases outside the gene matches: 13. This CDR3 has 15 amino acids. The clonotype originates from a human donor in good health (CMV status not recorded). Some clones in this sample may be carry-over from other donors' samples. This specimen was cultured CD8+ T cells from PBMCs, taken from culture after CMV antigen stimulation. V is TRBV7-2 and J is TRBJ2-1; 9 bases are a match to TRBD2. DNA of the CDR3: TGTGCCAGCACCCCAAGCGGCGGGGGGGCCTTTGAGCAGTTCTTC. The encoded protein is CASTPSGGGAFEQFF.